Sequencing of this T cell receptor beta chain was carried out in a study of high-grade serous ovarian cancer treatment subgroups. Study summary: On average, approximately 14,000 reads and 6,500 to 8,000 unique TCR beta rearrangements were obtained per sample. Whole-study results and caveats: These tumor repertoires lack spatial information from bulk sequencing.

Sequencing used immunoSEQ multiplex PCR; TCRdb keeps in-frame clones, though not all of them. The sample has 5,000 to 6,000 clones, 60% to 80% seen once; the top ten hold 5% to 7%. On this clone: As yet, its antigen is unknown.

The tumor samples were collected prior to definitive surgery or chemotherapy. Germline assignment: CDR1 LNHDA and CDR2 SQIVND (reference sequence). The CDR3 contains 14 residues. Trimming stripped 4 bases from V and 2 bases from J, with 8 bases between. Sequenced material: tumor tissue. This rearrangement joins TRBV19 to TRBJ2-2; a weak D match, TRBD1 (5 bases). The sequence came from a human patient with high-grade serous ovarian cancer. In nucleotides, the CDR3 is TGTGCCAGTAGTACCGACAGAAACACCGGGGAGCTGTTTTTT. Translated: CASSTDRNTGELFF.